Following are 29 T cell receptor beta chains from one sample sequenced in a study of T cell responses to AZD1222 COVID-19 vaccine. Method: immunoSEQ multiplex PCR; TCRdb's copy keeps in-frame clones and lacks some. The sample records over 150,000 clones, about 92% being singletons. Sequencing used peripheral blood, obtained on day 0 of MenACWY control vaccination. The receptors derive from an adult in good health.

The chain uses TRBV7-9 and TRBJ2-1; 8 nucleotides agree with TRBD2. With 5 bases clipped from V and 8 bases from J, the junction kept 17 bases outside the gene matches. The CDR3 sequence is 17 residues long. Germline V gives CDR1 SEHNR, CDR2 FQNEAQ (reference sequence). CDR3 residues: CASSPRPGTRRSHEQFF. Here the CDR3 DNA reads TGTGCCAGCAGCCCACGACCCGGGACTAGGAGAAGCCATGAGCAGTTCTTC.

The V call is TRBV29-1, the J call TRBJ2-3; D not certain. Trimming took 1 base from V and 6 from J, leaving 11 bases between them. The CDR3 extends over 13 amino acids. Germline lookup yields CDR1 SQVTM and CDR2 ANQGSEA. CDR3 residues: CSVEGPRRDTQYF. CDR3 sequence (DNA): TGCAGCGTTGAAGGCCCGCGGCGGGATACGCAGTATTTT.

The J gene is TRBJ1-1, the V gene TRBV7-9; D is unclear. The V and J ends lost 2 bases and 2 bases respectively, with 6 bases between them. Per germline, CDR1 SEHNR and CDR2 FQNEAQ (reference sequence). This CDR3 is built from 13 residues. CDR3 region: CASSLLANTEAFF. CDR3 DNA: TGTGCCAGCAGCTTATTAGCAAACACTGAAGCTTTCTTT.

J is TRBJ2-1 and V is TRBV11-3; tentatively, D is TRBD2 (6 bases). Trimming left V 1 base short and J 1 base short, with 11 bases between. The CDR3 consists of 16 residues. Looked up from germline, CDR1 is SGHNT and CDR2 is YENEEA. The CDR3 loop reads CASSLGSGASYNEQFF. As DNA, the CDR3 is TGTGCCAGCAGCTTAGGGTCGGGAGCATCCTACAATGAGCAGTTCTTC.

CDR3 DNA sequence: TGTGCCAGCAGTGAAGGGGTCGGTAACTATGGCTACACCTTC. Translation: CASSEGVGNYGYTF. V is TRBV6-1 and J is TRBJ1-2, with D unresolved. The CDR3 contains 14 residues. Trimming took 1 base from V and 1 from J, leaving 7 bases between them. Per germline, CDR1 MNHNS and CDR2 SASEGT.

The chain carries TRBV5-4 and TRBJ1-1; D ambiguous. V lost 10 bases and J lost 0, with 10 bases in between. CDR1 and CDR2 from the germline V gene are SGHNT and YYREEE (reference sequence). The CDR3 is 12 amino acids. CDR3 DNA sequence: TGTGCCGTTAAGGTCATGAACACTGAAGCTTTCTTT. This sequence encodes CAVKVMNTEAFF.

J is TRBJ2-7 and V is TRBV14; TRBD2 agrees at 8 bases. Trimming removed 4 bases from V and 4 bases from J; junction bases left unmatched: 15. The CDR3 length is 17 residues. The germline V gene encodes CDR1 SGHDN and CDR2 FVKESK. The CDR3 sequence: CASSLSRGAGVDYEQYF. The CDR3 bases are TGTGCCAGCAGCCTATCTCGGGGAGCGGGAGTGGATTACGAGCAGTACTTC.

This chain joins TRBV14 and TRBJ2-1, with TRBD2 identical over 8 bases. The CDR3 loop spans 14 amino acids. In germline, CDR1 is SGHDN, CDR2 FVKESK. J lost 6 bases, V lost 7 bases, and 8 bases had no gene match. In nucleotides, the CDR3 is TGTGCCAGCAATCCCGGGACTAGTGGCAATGAGCAGTTCTTC. It specifies CASNPGTSGNEQFF.

The chain is built from TRBV19 and TRBJ1-4; 9 positions match TRBD1. Germline values: CDR1 LNHDA, CDR2 SQIVND (reference sequence). CDR3 size: 11 residues. CDR3 bases: TGTGCTACACGGACAGGGGAGAAACTGTTTTTT. Translating gives CATRTGEKLFF. Full variable domain (remainder filled in from reference TRBV19 and TRBJ1-4): DGGITQSPKYLFRKEGQNVTLSCEQNLNHDAMYWYRQDPGQGLRLIYYSQIVNDFQKGDIAEGYSVSREKKESFPLTVTSAQKNPTAFYLCATRTGEKLFFGSGTQLSVL.

The chain carries TRBV7-6 and TRBJ1-3; 7 bases line up with TRBD1. Germline trimming cut 4 bases from V and 2 bases from J; bases unmatched to any gene: 8. This CDR3 contains 16 residues. The V gene's germline CDR1 is SGHVS and CDR2 FNYEAQ. CDR3 in DNA: TGTGCCAGCAGCTACCGACAGGGCCTGACTGGAAACACCATATATTTT. This gives the protein CASSYRQGLTGNTIYF.

The genes are TRBV11-3 and TRBJ1-6; 8 bases align to TRBD1. Trimming at V came to 1 base and at J to 10 bases, leaving 6 bases not matched to a gene. The CDR3 loop spans 15 amino acids. Looked up from germline, CDR1 is SGHNT and CDR2 is YENEEA. CDR3 sequence (DNA): TGTGCCAGCAGCTTAGTCGGACAGGGAGCGTCACCCCTCCACTTT. It specifies CASSLVGQGASPLHF.

The chain is built from TRBV7-9 and TRBJ1-3; D gene unclear. The CDR3 spans 13 residues. The germline CDR1 and CDR2 sequences are SEHNR and FQNEAQ (reference sequence). The V end lost 5 bases, the J end lost 4 bases, and 9 bases lay between the germline ends. CDR3 residues: CASSPITGNTIYF. Written as DNA, the CDR3 is TGTGCCAGCAGCCCTATTACAGGAAACACCATATATTTT.

The rearrangement joins TRBV29-1 to TRBJ2-7, with D possibly matching TRBD1 (6 bases). CDR1 SQVTM and CDR2 ANQGSEA come from the germline V gene. This CDR3 has 16 amino acids. Trimming left V 6 bases short and J 2 bases short, with 23 bases between. The CDR3 sequence: CSVTGTTLIPPYEQYF. The CDR3, as DNA: TGCAGCGTAACCGGGACAACACTAATCCCTCCCTACGAGCAGTACTTC.

This clone occurred once. The chain uses TRBV20-1 and TRBJ1-4; D unclear. The CDR3 totals 10 residues. CDR1 is DFQATT, CDR2 SNEGSKA, per germline (reference sequence). The V and J ends lost 6 bases and 4 bases respectively, with 3 bases between them. CDR3 sequence: CSASNEKLFF. The DNA for the CDR3 is TGCAGTGCGAGTAATGAAAAACTGTTTTTT.

In this sample, this clone turned up once. The chain couples TRBV5-6 to TRBJ2-1; D is ambiguous. V shed 3 bases and J shed 7 bases, with 14 bases lying between them. Germline assignment: CDR1 SGHDT and CDR2 YYEEEE. This CDR3 region has 14 residues. CDR3 in amino acids: CASSSAGRMNEQFF. CDR3 sequence (DNA): TGTGCCAGCAGCTCCGCCGGCCGGATGAATGAGCAGTTCTTC.

The chain recombines TRBV11-3 with TRBJ2-5; 9 bases align to TRBD2. Germline CDR1 and CDR2: SGHNT and YENEEA. Trimming removed 1 base from V and 2 bases from J; junction bases left unmatched: 2. This CDR3 spans 15 amino acids. CDR3: CASSLGTSAQETQYF. The CDR3 coding sequence is TGTGCCAGCAGCTTAGGGACTAGCGCTCAAGAGACCCAGTACTTC.

This clone has just a few counts. The J gene is TRBJ2-3, the V gene TRBV7-9; 10 bases align to TRBD1. V lost 8 bases and J lost 4; bases outside the gene matches: 9. This CDR3 is 15 amino acids long. Germline V gene data show CDR1 as SEHNR and CDR2 as FQNEAQ (reference sequence). CDR3 bases: TGTGCCAGCTCACATGGGACAGGGGACGCAGATACGCAGTATTTT. It translates to CASSHGTGDADTQYF.

V is TRBV7-3 and J is TRBJ2-1; 9 nucleotides line up with TRBD2. Germline assignment: CDR1 SGHTA and CDR2 FQGTGA. J lost 3 bases, V lost 3 bases, and 3 bases had no gene match. The CDR3 spans 15 residues. CDR3 sequence reads: CASSLVAGDYNEQFF. DNA for the CDR3: TGTGCCAGCAGCTTGGTAGCGGGAGACTACAATGAGCAGTTCTTC.

This sequence joins TRBV11-3 and TRBJ2-2, with 7 nucleotides matching TRBD2. Looked up from germline, CDR1 is SGHNT and CDR2 is YENEEA. The trim removed 3 bases at V and 4 bases at J, leaving 5 bases unmatched. This CDR3 is built from 15 residues. The CDR3 protein is CASSFGGSGTGELFF. The DNA for the CDR3 is TGTGCCAGCAGCTTCGGGGGGTCCGGCACCGGGGAGCTGTTTTTT.

The chain links TRBV19 to TRBJ2-1; no clear D gene. V was pared by 5 bases and J by 9 bases, with 8 bases between. The germline CDR1 and CDR2 sequences are LNHDA and SQIVND (reference sequence). This CDR3 contains 11 residues. CDR3 in DNA: TGTGCCAGTAGTGGGGTGGGTGAGCAGTTCTTC. Its translation is CASSGVGEQFF. The full variable domain, in which reference TRBV19 and TRBJ2-1 provide the parts outside the CDR3, is DGGITQSPKYLFRKEGQNVTLSCEQNLNHDAMYWYRQDPGQGLRLIYYSQIVNDFQKGDIAEGYSVSREKKESFPLTVTSAQKNPTAFYLCASSGVGEQFFGPGTRLTVL.

The CDR3 here is CATRGTYGYTF. The CDR3 nucleotides read TGTGCCACCCGGGGTACCTATGGCTACACCTTC. The rearrangement joins TRBV6-5 to TRBJ1-2; no clear D. Deletions cut 10 bases from V and 4 bases from J, with 10 bases between. CDR1 MNHEY and CDR2 SVGAGI come from the germline V gene. The CDR3 has 11 amino acids.

V usage is TRBV12-3 or TRBV12-4 and J usage is TRBJ2-7, with TRBD2 identical over 7 bases. The J segment lost 6 bases and the V segment lost 4 bases, leaving 6 bases of the junction unmatched. This CDR3 is 13 amino acids long. The CDR3 bases are TGTGCCAGCAGTTGGGCGGGAGTTGGCGAGCAGTACTTC. It is translated as CASSWAGVGEQYF.

The V and J genes are TRBV6-2 or TRBV6-3 and TRBJ2-7; the D gene is possibly TRBD2 (5 bases). Germline V CDR1 and CDR2: MNHEY, SVGEGT. Trimming cost V 0 bases and J 3 bases, with 21 bases left between them. The CDR3 consists of 18 residues. CDR3 coding DNA: TGTGCCAGCAGTTACTCGGGTCAAGGGAGTGGTGTACTCTACGAGCAGTACTTC. This sequence encodes CASSYSGQGSGVLYEQYF.

This chain joins TRBV11-2 and TRBJ2-7, with 13 bases aligning to TRBD2. J gave up 2 bases and V 1 base, and 5 bases lay outside the gene matches. Germline lookup yields CDR1 SGHAT and CDR2 FQNNGV. CDR3 length: 17 amino acids. The CDR3 DNA reads TGTGCCAGCAGCTTAGGTACTAGCGGGAGGGCCGCCTACGAGCAGTACTTC. Amino acids: CASSLGTSGRAAYEQYF.

The chain combines TRBV6-5 with TRBJ1-1; unclear D gene. The CDR3 spans 13 residues. Germline V lookup: CDR1 MNHEY, CDR2 SVGAGI. Trimming removed 4 bases from V and 1 base from J, with 7 bases in between. The CDR3 protein is CASSFFENTEAFF. The CDR3 bases are TGTGCCAGCAGTTTTTTCGAGAACACTGAAGCTTTCTTT.

The rearrangement links TRBV11-2 to TRBJ2-7, with D possibly TRBD1 on 7 matching bases. V lost 0 bases, J lost 2 bases, and 17 bases lay in between. Germline CDR1 is SGHAT and CDR2 is FQNNGV. The CDR3 extends over 17 amino acids. CDR3 coding DNA: TGTGCCAGCAGCTTAGATCATAGTGGCAGGGGGGCCTACGAGCAGTACTTC. Translated: CASSLDHSGRGAYEQYF.

As for this clone: Other DNA sequences in the same sample also yield this CDR3. This chain links TRBV30 with TRBJ1-2; D not certain. Trimming took 0 bases from V and 2 from J, leaving 10 bases between them. CDR1 is GTSNPN, CDR2 SVGIG, per germline (reference sequence). The CDR3 totals 14 residues. The CDR3 sequence is CAWSVLGRNYGYTF. CDR3 DNA sequence: TGTGCCTGGAGTGTCCTAGGGAGAAACTATGGCTACACCTTC. Full variable domain (rest looked up from reference TRBV30 and TRBJ1-2): SQTIHQWPATLVQPVGSPLSLECTVEGTSNPNLYWYRQAAGRGLQLLFYSVGIGQISSEVPQNLSASRPQDRQFILSSKKLLLSDSGFYLCAWSVLGRNYGYTFGSGTRLTVV.

The genes are TRBV30 and TRBJ2-7, with a tentative D call TRBD2 (6 bases). Germline V lookup: CDR1 GTSNPN, CDR2 SVGIG (reference sequence). The CDR3 is 13 amino acids. Trimming shortened V by 7 bases and J by 0 bases, and 13 bases separated the two germline ends. This chain's CDR3 is CASGGMGSYEQYF. The CDR3 DNA reads as TGTGCCTCCGGAGGGATGGGCTCCTACGAGCAGTACTTC.

This sequence joins TRBV10-2 and TRBJ1-1; D gene uncertain. CDR1 WSHSY and CDR2 SAAADI come from the germline V gene. Trimming cost V 7 bases and J 6 bases, with 12 bases left between them. There are 12 residues in the CDR3. The CDR3 reads CASIGGQSEAFF. CDR3 nucleotides: TGCGCCAGCATAGGAGGGCAATCTGAAGCTTTCTTT.